This T cell receptor (beta chain) was sequenced in a study of shared clonotypes between healthy human individuals. On the study more broadly: A donor's plate count was three for CD4 naive and three for CD4 memory; CD8 naive had two and CD8 memory one.

The length of the CDR3 is 16 residues. CDR1 SGHRS and CDR2 YFSETQ come from the germline V gene. Trimming cost V 1 base and J 0 bases, with 13 bases left between them. Donors comprised healthy HIV-negative adults lacking recent acute infections or vaccinations. Generated by immunoSEQ multiplex PCR, the TCRdb table keeps only in-frame clones and is missing some. The sample contains a few million clones, more than 80% of which appear only once. This TCR derives from a man younger than 35 in good health. Some clones in this sample may be carry-over from other donors' samples. V and J are TRBV5-1 and TRBJ2-5; a weak D match, TRBD2 (6 bases). The sequencing sample was made of naive CD4+ T cells from PBMCs. The subset denotes: CD45RA+ positively selected. The CDR3 region has the DNA TGCGCCAGCAGCTTGAAGGCTGGGGGGAACCAAGAGACCCAGTACTTC. Its protein is CASSLKAGGNQETQYF. The full variable domain, its missing parts supplied by reference TRBV5-1 and TRBJ2-5, is KAGVTQTPRYLIKTRGQQVTLSCSPISGHRSVSWYQQTPGQGLQFLFEYFSETQRNKGNFPGRFSGRQFSNSRSEMNVSTLELGDSALYLCASSLKAGGNQETQYFGPGTRLLVL.